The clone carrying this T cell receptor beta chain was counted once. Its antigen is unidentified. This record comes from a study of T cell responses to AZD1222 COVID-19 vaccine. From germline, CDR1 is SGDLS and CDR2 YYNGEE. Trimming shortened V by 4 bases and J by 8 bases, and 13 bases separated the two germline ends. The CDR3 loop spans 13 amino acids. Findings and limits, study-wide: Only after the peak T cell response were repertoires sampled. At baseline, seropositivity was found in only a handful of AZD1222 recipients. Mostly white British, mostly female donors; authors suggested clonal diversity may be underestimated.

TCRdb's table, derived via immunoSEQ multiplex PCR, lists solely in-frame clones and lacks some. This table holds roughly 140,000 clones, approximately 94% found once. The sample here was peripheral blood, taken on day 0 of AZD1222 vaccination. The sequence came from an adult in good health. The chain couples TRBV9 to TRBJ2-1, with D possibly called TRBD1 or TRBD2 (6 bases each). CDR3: CASSSLEGDEQFF. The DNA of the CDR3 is TGTGCCAGCAGCTCCCTGGAGGGGGATGAGCAGTTCTTC.